This T cell receptor beta chain was identified during a study of technical replicates of blood from several donors. This CDR3 has 15 amino acids. V trimming: 4 bases; J trimming: 3 bases; junction bases outside the gene matches: 5. In germline, CDR1 is LNHNV, CDR2 YYDKDF (reference sequence). The method was immunoSEQ multiplex PCR; TCRdb's version includes in-frame clones alone and lacks a portion of them. The sample has approximately 73,000 clones; approximately 93% are singletons. Sequenced input: T cells isolated from PBMCs. The receptor comes from a human donor in good health. V usage is TRBV15 and J usage is TRBJ1-5, with TRBD1 matching 8 bases. DNA of the CDR3: TGTGCCACCAGCATTGGGACAGGATCCAATCAGCCCCAGCATTTT. It codes for CATSIGTGSNQPQHF.